A single T cell receptor beta chain is shown here with its context. Its matching antigen is unknown. Looked up from germline, CDR1 is SGHRS and CDR2 is YFSETQ. The CDR3 length is 15 residues. The source of the sample is a study of T cells expressing NK-cell markers. Study outcomes and limitations: Dominant NKG2C+ clonotypes were found to form about 1.0-7.0% of CD8+ T cells in a handful of donors.

TCRdb reworked the 5' RACE reads into one entry per CDR3 protein, no DNA. The table for this sample gives some 460,000 distinct CDR3 sequences. J is TRBJ2-5 and V is TRBV5-1; with no DNA, the TCRdb D assignment of TRBD1 cannot be verified. The sequenced material came from blood T cells: a sorted CD56 or NKG2C T cell subset, CD4+ or CD8+ T cells, or bulk PBMC T cells (not recorded which). This receptor was obtained from a woman between 50 and 59 years old in good health. Here the CDR3 reads CASSFLTGMGETQYF.